This T cell receptor (beta chain) was sequenced for a study of blood T cell repertoires in COVID-19. The CDR3 is made up of 15 amino acids. V lost 7 bases and J 3 bases, leaving 18 bases between the germline ends. Germline V gives CDR1 ENHRY, CDR2 SYGVKD. Here immunoSEQ multiplex PCR was the method, and the copy in TCRdb shows in-frame clones only, minus some. The sample comprises about 330,000 clones, 80% to 90% of which are singletons, and 1.2% rests with the top ten. This TCR derives from a woman in her 50s with acute or convalescent COVID-19. The sequenced material came from peripheral blood. The chain couples TRBV10-3 to TRBJ1-2; tentative D call: TRBD1 (6 bases). The CDR3 loop reads CAIMGATGGDYGYTF. In nucleotides, the CDR3 is TGTGCCATCATGGGGGCGACAGGCGGCGACTATGGCTACACCTTC.